This T cell receptor beta chain was retrieved from a study of CD8 T cells in Susac syndrome. This CDR3 contains 16 residues. The germline gives CDR1 LNHNV, CDR2 YYDKDF (reference sequence). The V and J ends lost 0 bases and 0 bases respectively, with 9 bases between them. From blood CD8+ and CD4+ T cells, TCR beta sequences were generated. The CD8+ and CD4+ T cells were isolated magnetically using a negative isolation approach, whereas the TEMRA cells were enriched by FACS. RNA totalling about 0.5 to 1 ug underwent reverse transcription with random hexamers. One entry per CDR3 protein results from TCRdb running MiXCR on the immunoSEQ multiplex PCR reads. In the table there are about 280,000 distinct CDR3 sequences, more than 75% of which are singletons.

The sample taken for sequencing was CD8+ T cells from PBMCs. This TCR derives from a human donor with multiple sclerosis. This chain uses TRBV15 with TRBJ1-3; no clear D gene. For the CDR3, the DNA is TGTGCCACCAGCAGAGATGGGGTAGGCTCTGGAAACACCATATATTTT. Translation: CATSRDGVGSGNTIYF.